The 15 T cell receptor beta chains reported below all come from one sample, sequenced in a study of technical replicates of blood from several donors. Assay: immunoSEQ multiplex PCR; the TCRdb copy retains only in-frame clones and omits some. This table has approximately 87,000 clones, more than 85% appearing once. Source material: T cells isolated from PBMCs. The receptors stem from a human donor in good health. Some clones in this sample may be carry-over from other donors' samples.

The V gene is TRBV27, the J gene TRBJ2-7, with D possibly TRBD2 on 5 matching bases. This CDR3 has 13 amino acids. Trimming left V 2 bases short and J 3 bases short, with 8 bases between. Germline-derived CDR1 and CDR2 are MNHEY and SMNVEV (reference sequence). The CDR3 bases are TGTGCCAGCAGTTTAGTCGGGGACTACGAGCAGTACTTC. Translation gives CASSLVGDYEQYF.

The chain joins TRBV29-1 to TRBJ1-2; 10 bases agree with TRBD1. The germline gives CDR1 SQVTM, CDR2 ANQGSEA. The CDR3 totals 14 residues. Trimming removed 4 bases from V and 7 bases from J; junction bases left unmatched: 9. The CDR3: CSVGLGGDRGGYTF. The CDR3 coding sequence is TGCAGCGTTGGGCTTGGGGGGGACAGGGGTGGCTACACCTTC.

This clone was recorded a few times. This chain connects TRBV7-2 to TRBJ1-2, with a weak D call TRBD1 (5 bases). This CDR3 comprises 13 residues. Trimming left V 4 bases short and J 10 bases short, with 16 bases between. Per the germline V gene, CDR1 is SGHTA and CDR2 is FQGNSA. As DNA, the CDR3 is TGTGCCAGCAGCTGGACGACAGCCATGGACTACACCTTC. Its translation is CASSWTTAMDYTF.

The chain is built from TRBV30 and TRBJ2-3; possibly TRBD2 for D (5 bases). The V end was cut by 5 bases, the J end by 3 bases, with 9 bases between. Per germline, CDR1 GTSNPN and CDR2 SVGIG (reference sequence). The CDR3 consists of 12 residues. This chain's CDR3 is CAWSRGTDTQYF. Written as DNA, the CDR3 is TGTGCCTGGTCTAGAGGGACAGATACGCAGTATTTT. Complete variable domain (other parts from reference TRBV30 and TRBJ2-3): SQTIHQWPATLVQPVGSPLSLECTVEGTSNPNLYWYRQAAGRGLQLLFYSVGIGQISSEVPQNLSASRPQDRQFILSSKKLLLSDSGFYLCAWSRGTDTQYFGPGTRLTVL.

The rearrangement uses TRBV19 and TRBJ1-1; 7 bases map to TRBD1. Germline V gene data show CDR1 as LNHDA and CDR2 as SQIVND (reference sequence). The CDR3 has 16 amino acids. The V segment lost 4 bases and the J segment 0 bases; nucleotides outside the gene matches: 8. CDR3: CASSRRQGPMNTEAFF. Written as DNA, the CDR3 is TGTGCCAGTAGTAGAAGACAGGGTCCTATGAACACTGAAGCTTTCTTT.

J is TRBJ1-1 and V is TRBV11-2; 11 nucleotides align to TRBD1. This CDR3 has 16 amino acids. The V gene end was trimmed by 3 bases and the J gene end by 0 bases; junction bases not matched to a gene: 3. Germline loops: CDR1 SGHAT, CDR2 FQNNGV. The CDR3 loop reads CASSLRDRGMNTEAFF. CDR3 sequence (DNA): TGTGCCAGCAGCTTGAGGGACAGGGGGATGAACACTGAAGCTTTCTTT.

V gene TRBV5-8 combines with J gene TRBJ1-3; no clear D. Per germline, CDR1 SGHTS and CDR2 YDEGEE. Trimming removed 3 bases from V and 1 base from J, with 5 bases in between. The CDR3 loop spans 13 amino acids. The CDR3 DNA is TGTGCCAGCAGCTATAATTCTGGAAACACCATATATTTT. It specifies CASSYNSGNTIYF.

J is TRBJ2-3 and V is TRBV30; maybe TRBD1 (7 bases). This CDR3 is 16 amino acids long. The ends were cut back, 5 bases at V and 4 bases at J, with 22 bases in the middle. The germline V gene has CDR1 GTSNPN and CDR2 SVGIG (reference sequence). The CDR3 DNA is TGTGCCTGGGCTACAGGGGCCGGGGGTATCGCAGATACGCAGTATTTT. As protein: CAWATGAGGIADTQYF.

The chain carries TRBV27 and TRBJ2-1; the D is unclear. Looked up from germline, CDR1 is MNHEY and CDR2 is SMNVEV (reference sequence). This CDR3 is built from 15 residues. Between the trimmed V and J ends, which lost 4 bases and 2 bases, there was a span of 12 bases. The CDR3, as DNA: TGTGCCAGCAGTTCCCGACTCCCAACCTACAATGAGCAGTTCTTC. This gives the protein CASSSRLPTYNEQFF.

This clone was recorded a few times. This sequence joins TRBV2 and TRBJ1-1; the D gene is possibly TRBD1 (6 bases). The CDR3 extends over 13 amino acids. With 7 bases removed from V and 4 bases from J, the gap between germline ends came to 13 bases. Germline V lookup: CDR1 SNHLY, CDR2 FYNNEI. The CDR3 loop reads CASTQGRLTEAFF. The DNA of the CDR3 is TGTGCCAGCACACAGGGTCGGCTCACTGAAGCTTTCTTT.

V gene TRBV10-3 combines with J gene TRBJ1-1; a possible D gene is TRBD1 (6 bases). The CDR3 covers 16 residues. Trimming cost V 4 bases and J 6 bases, with 21 bases left between them. Germline V gene data show CDR1 as ENHRY and CDR2 as SYGVKD. For the CDR3, the DNA is TGTGCCATCAGTGGGGGTAGTACAGGGCAATTCCCTGAAGCTTTCTTT. The encoded protein is CAISGGSTGQFPEAFF.

J is TRBJ1-3 and V is TRBV6-1; 8 bases fit TRBD1. The CDR3 has 15 amino acids. Germline-derived CDR1 and CDR2 are MNHNS and SASEGT. V trimming: 2 bases; J trimming: 3 bases; junction bases outside the gene matches: 3. CDR3 loop: CASSEQGAYGNTIYF. CDR3 in DNA: TGTGCCAGCAGTGAACAGGGGGCCTATGGAAACACCATATATTTT.

This clone was found a few times. This chain connects TRBV6-5 to TRBJ2-2; possibly TRBD2 for D (5 bases). V was pared by 0 bases and J by 8 bases, with 7 bases between. The CDR3 consists of 13 residues. The germline CDR1 and CDR2 sequences are MNHEY and SVGAGI. In nucleotides, the CDR3 is TGTGCCAGCAGTTACTCTCCGGGAGGGGAGCTGTTTTTT. It codes for CASSYSPGGELFF.

The rearrangement joins TRBV4-1 to TRBJ2-1; possible D gene TRBD2, 6 bases. Germline loops: CDR1 MGHRA, CDR2 YSYEKL. V was pared by 0 bases and J by 10 bases, with 13 bases between. CDR3 length: 14 amino acids. CDR3 amino acids: CASSQDNGGEEQFF. The CDR3 DNA is TGCGCCAGCAGCCAAGATAATGGAGGGGAGGAGCAGTTCTTC.

This clone has just one count. This chain joins TRBV29-1 and TRBJ2-5; TRBD2 agrees at 8 bases. Trimming at V came to 5 bases and at J to 7 bases, leaving 12 bases not matched to a gene. CDR3 length equals 14 residues. CDR1 is SQVTM and CDR2 is ANQGSEA in the germline V gene. CDR3 protein: CSVLLSGSGGTQYF. In nucleotides, the CDR3 is TGCAGCGTTCTTCTAAGCGGGAGTGGTGGGACCCAGTACTTC.